Following are 10 T cell receptor beta chains from one sample sequenced in a study of blood T cell repertoires in COVID-19. Produced via immunoSEQ multiplex PCR; TCRdb's table is partial and in-frame only. The sample lists around 95,000 clones, 81% occurring once. Sequencing was carried out using peripheral blood. The receptors here all came from a woman older than 75 with acute or convalescent COVID-19.

This rearrangement joins TRBV4-1 to TRBJ1-6; 7 bases align to TRBD1. Germline trimming cut 1 base from V and 3 bases from J; bases unmatched to any gene: 3. CDR1 MGHRA and CDR2 YSYEKL come from the germline V gene. The CDR3 loop spans 16 amino acids. The CDR3 here is CASSQGNRGYNSPLHF. Written as DNA, the CDR3 is TGCGCCAGCAGCCAAGGCAACAGGGGCTATAATTCACCCCTCCACTTT.

The V and J genes are TRBV7-8 and TRBJ2-6; D uncertain. The CDR3 spans 20 residues. Germline CDR1 is SGHVS and CDR2 is FQNEAQ. V dropped 4 bases and J dropped 0 bases, with 22 bases sitting between them. The CDR3 is CASSSLLLPPIGSGANVLTF. CDR3 bases: TGTGCCAGCAGCTCCTTATTACTACCCCCCATTGGCTCTGGGGCCAACGTCCTGACTTTC.

This clone has more than one count but fewer than ten. The CDR3 spells CASSLGGARDYEQYV. The DNA for the CDR3 is TGTGCCAGCAGTCTAGGTGGCGCCCGGGACTACGAGCAGTACGTC. The V gene is TRBV6-2 or TRBV6-3, the J gene TRBJ2-7; D perhaps matches TRBD2 (5 bases). Between the trimmed V and J ends, which lost 5 bases and 3 bases, there was a span of 17 bases. This CDR3 spans 15 amino acids. The germline V gene has CDR1 MNHEY and CDR2 SVGEGT.

This chain joins TRBV7-9 and TRBJ2-2, with D possibly being TRBD2 (5 bases). The CDR3 length is 15 residues. Germline loops: CDR1 SEHNR, CDR2 FQNEAQ (reference sequence). Trimming removed 7 bases at V and 5 bases at J, with 17 bases between. In DNA, the CDR3 is TGTGCCAGCAACGCACATGCCCCGGGGACCGGGGAGCTGTTTTTT. Translated: CASNAHAPGTGELFF.

The chain carries TRBV7-6 and TRBJ1-2; the match to TRBD1 covers 8 bases. Germline-derived CDR1 and CDR2 are SGHVS and FNYEAQ. V lost 5 bases, J lost 7 bases, and 12 bases stayed unmatched. This CDR3 contains 15 residues. Written as DNA, the CDR3 is TGTGCCAGCAGCAAAAGGGCCAGGGGGCTGGGTGGCTACACCTTC. This sequence encodes CASSKRARGLGGYTF.

V is TRBV3-1 (or the pseudogene TRBV3-2) and J is TRBJ2-5; D might be TRBD1 (6 bases). V was shortened by 4 bases and J by 3 bases, with 9 bases between the two germline ends. The CDR3 is made up of 13 amino acids. Germline assignment: CDR1 LGHDT and CDR2 YNNKEL (reference sequence). The CDR3 sequence: CASSRGPKETQYF. The CDR3 DNA sequence: TGTGCCAGCAGCCGGGGGCCAAAAGAGACCCAGTACTTC.

The genes are TRBV28 and TRBJ2-1; D remains ambiguous. V dropped 6 bases and J dropped 6 bases, with 18 bases sitting between them. Germline values: CDR1 MDHEN, CDR2 SYDVKM. The length of the CDR3 is 15 residues. CDR3 nucleotides: TGTGCCAGCAGATCCGCGGCCAGCGATGGCAATGAGCAGTTCTTC. Translation gives CASRSAASDGNEQFF.

The CDR3 is CASNPGQGALETQYF. The CDR3 DNA reads TGTGCCAGCAACCCGGGACAGGGGGCTTTGGAGACCCAGTACTTC. The chain combines TRBV6-5 with TRBJ2-5, with 12 bases that match TRBD1. The CDR3 has 15 amino acids. The V and J ends lost 7 bases and 5 bases, in that order; junction bases with no gene match: 8. CDR1 and CDR2 (germline): MNHEY, SVGAGI.

This chain joins TRBV28 and TRBJ1-3; perhaps TRBD1 as D (5 bases). Germline V gene sequence: CDR1 MDHEN, CDR2 SYDVKM. Between the trimmed V and J ends, which lost 5 bases and 3 bases, there was a span of 14 bases. This CDR3 contains 15 residues. CDR3 sequence reads: CASSPSRGVGNTIYF. The CDR3 nucleotides are TGTGCCAGCAGTCCCTCTCGGGGGGTTGGAAACACCATATATTTT. The whole variable domain, remainder taken from reference TRBV28 and TRBJ1-3, is DVKVTQSSRYLVKRTGEKVFLECVQDMDHENMFWYRQDPGLGLRLIYFSYDVKMKEKGDIPEGYSVSREKKERFSLILESASTNQTSMYLCASSPSRGVGNTIYFGEGSWLTVV.

The CDR3 is CASSLSGTASDKLFF. CDR3 DNA: TGTGCCAGCAGTTTATCCGGGACAGCTAGTGACAAACTGTTTTTT. The chain couples TRBV5-6 to TRBJ1-4, with TRBD1 matching 7 bases. The CDR3 loop spans 15 amino acids. Germline CDR1 is SGHDT and CDR2 is YYEEEE. With V trimmed by 5 bases and J by 11 bases, 15 bases remained unmatched.